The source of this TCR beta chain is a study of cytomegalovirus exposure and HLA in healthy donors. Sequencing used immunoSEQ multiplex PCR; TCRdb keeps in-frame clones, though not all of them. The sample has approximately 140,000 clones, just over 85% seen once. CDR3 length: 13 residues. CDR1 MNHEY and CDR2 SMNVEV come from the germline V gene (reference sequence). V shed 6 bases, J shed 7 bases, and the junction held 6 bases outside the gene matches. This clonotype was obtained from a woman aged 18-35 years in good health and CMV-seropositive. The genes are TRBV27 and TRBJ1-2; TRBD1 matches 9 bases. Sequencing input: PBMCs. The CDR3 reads CASSRTGVGGYTF. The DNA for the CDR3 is TGTGCCAGCAGCCGGACAGGGGTGGGTGGCTACACCTTC.